This T cell receptor (beta chain) emerged from a study of blood T cell repertoires in COVID-19. Study-level information: There were acute and convalescent COVID-19 samples, and they came from the United States, Italy and Spain. Sources were T cells, B-cell-depleted T cells, or PBMCs; the material itself was cDNA or gDNA.

Original methodology: Scientists estimated how many nucleated cells there were by amplifying reference gene primers. Assay: immunoSEQ multiplex PCR; the TCRdb copy retains only in-frame clones and omits some. That table is the source of V, J and clone size, and D and trimming were worked out from the DNA. The table lists about 300,000 clones, approximately 89% of them singletons. V lost 1 base and J 4 bases, leaving 13 bases between the germline ends. Germline CDR1 reads SSHAT; CDR2 reads FNYEAQ (reference sequence). The CDR3 contains 15 residues. V is TRBV7-7 and J is TRBJ2-5; tentative D call: TRBD2 (5 bases). The TCR originated in a woman between 25 and 40 years old who had recovered from COVID-19. The specimen was peripheral blood. This chain's CDR3 is CASSLGFGVRETQYF. CDR3 DNA sequence: TGTGCCAGCAGCTTAGGTTTCGGGGTTCGAGAGACCCAGTACTTC.